Presented here are 25 T cell receptor beta chains from one specimen sequenced in a study of OX40 agonist ivuxolimab in advanced cancers. Some clones are missing from TCRdb's copy, which holds only in-frame ones; the method was immunoSEQ multiplex PCR. The sample shows approximately 57,000 clones, under 85% of them seen only once. Sequenced here: CD4+ or CD8+ T cells sorted from blood, sampled in a trial of the OX40 agonist ivuxolimab. These receptors were obtained from an adult with an advanced solid tumor such as melanoma, head and neck, liver or kidney cancer.

The chain combines TRBV7-9 with TRBJ2-2, with 7 bases lining up with TRBD1. This CDR3 region has 13 residues. CDR1 and CDR2 from the germline V gene are SEHNR and FQNEAQ (reference sequence). J lost 8 bases, V lost 5 bases, and 5 bases had no gene match. CDR3: CASSPQGVGELFF. DNA for the CDR3: TGTGCCAGCAGCCCGCAGGGGGTTGGGGAGCTGTTTTTT.

The chain couples TRBV7-2 to TRBJ1-5, with D unresolved. Between the trimmed V and J ends, which lost 3 bases and 5 bases, there was a span of 8 bases. This CDR3 contains 13 residues. From germline, CDR1 is SGHTA and CDR2 FQGNSA. In DNA form, the CDR3 reads TGTGCCAGCAGCTTGTCAGGAGATCAGCCCCAGCATTTT. Protein product: CASSLSGDQPQHF.

This chain connects TRBV19 to TRBJ2-1, with 8 bases matching TRBD1. This CDR3 has 15 residues. V shed 8 bases and J 2 bases; nucleotides not matched to a gene: 8. Per the germline V gene, CDR1 is LNHDA and CDR2 is SQIVND (reference sequence). In nucleotides, the CDR3 is TGTGCCAGTGCAAAAGACAGGGGTCCCTACAATGAGCAGTTCTTC. It is translated as CASAKDRGPYNEQFF. Drawing the rest from reference TRBV19 and TRBJ2-1, the complete variable domain is DGGITQSPKYLFRKEGQNVTLSCEQNLNHDAMYWYRQDPGQGLRLIYYSQIVNDFQKGDIAEGYSVSREKKESFPLTVTSAQKNPTAFYLCASAKDRGPYNEQFFGPGTRLTVL.

This chain links TRBV30 with TRBJ2-1; a possible D gene is TRBD2 (5 bases). V dropped 4 bases and J dropped 2 bases, with 6 bases sitting between them. Per the germline V gene, CDR1 is GTSNPN and CDR2 is SVGIG (reference sequence). The length of the CDR3 is 12 residues. CDR3 residues: CAWTSTYNEQFF. CDR3 nucleotides: TGTGCCTGGACTAGCACCTACAATGAGCAGTTCTTC.

J is TRBJ1-3 and V is TRBV28; D is uncertain. Germline-derived CDR1 and CDR2 are MDHEN and SYDVKM. Trimming left V 6 bases short and J 0 bases short, with 9 bases between. This CDR3 is 14 amino acids long. The CDR3 DNA follows: TGTGCCAGCAGAGCGGGGTCCTCTGGAAACACCATATATTTT. It specifies CASRAGSSGNTIYF.

The chain couples TRBV7-8 to TRBJ1-5; D perhaps matches TRBD1 (5 bases). Germline loops: CDR1 SGHVS, CDR2 FQNEAQ. The CDR3 runs to 18 residues. Trimming cost V 1 base and J 2 bases, with 18 bases left between them. The CDR3 DNA follows: TGTGCCAGCAGCTTAGGACGTTCTTCGGGCAGGGGCAATCAGCCCCAGCATTTT. Translated, it gives CASSLGRSSGRGNQPQHF.

The rearrangement links TRBV7-2 to TRBJ1-2; 9 bases map to TRBD1. CDR3 size: 15 residues. Germline CDR1 SGHTA, CDR2 FQGNSA. J was trimmed by 7 bases and V by 5 bases; bases with no gene match: 11. The CDR3 sequence: CASSARQGGFGGYTF. CDR3 in DNA: TGTGCCAGCAGCGCCAGACAGGGGGGGTTTGGTGGCTACACCTTC.

CDR3 DNA: TGTGCCAGCAGTTACTCGAAATATTCACCCCTCCACTTT. This translates into CASSYSKYSPLHF. This rearrangement joins TRBV6-5 to TRBJ1-6; D not resolved. The CDR3 contains 13 residues. The germline V gene encodes CDR1 MNHEY and CDR2 SVGAGI. V gave up 0 bases and J gave up 8 bases, with 5 bases separating them.

The chain links TRBV28 to TRBJ2-1, with 8 bases aligning to TRBD2. The CDR3 covers 16 residues. V trimming: 5 bases; J trimming: 8 bases; junction bases outside the gene matches: 14. Germline V gene data show CDR1 as MDHEN and CDR2 as SYDVKM. CDR3 in DNA: TGTGCCAGCAGTCCGGCGACCGGGACTAGTTTACATGAGCAGTTCTTC. As protein: CASSPATGTSLHEQFF.

V and J are TRBV11-3 and TRBJ2-1; no firm D call. V was trimmed by 2 bases and J by 7 bases, leaving 9 bases between them. Germline V lookup: CDR1 SGHNT, CDR2 YENEEA. CDR3 length: 13 residues. The chain's CDR3 is CASSLPERNEQFF. The CDR3 DNA reads TGTGCCAGCAGCTTACCTGAGAGGAATGAGCAGTTCTTC.

This sequence joins TRBV2 and TRBJ2-5; D possibly corresponds to TRBD2 (5 bases). Germline lookup yields CDR1 SNHLY and CDR2 FYNNEI. The germline V and J ends were trimmed by 4 bases and 5 bases, with 11 bases remaining between them. CDR3 size: 13 residues. The CDR3 sequence: CASSGLAVETQYF. The CDR3 DNA sequence: TGTGCCAGCAGTGGCCTAGCCGTCGAGACCCAGTACTTC.

CDR3 sequence: CASSSTNSRPPGKLFF. The CDR3 DNA reads as TGTGCCAGCAGCTCAACCAACAGTAGGCCCCCTGGTAAACTGTTTTTT. V is TRBV5-4 and J is TRBJ1-4; D gene ambiguous. The V end lost 3 bases, the J end lost 11 bases, and 23 bases lay between the germline ends. Germline lookup yields CDR1 SGHNT and CDR2 YYREEE (reference sequence). This CDR3 is built from 16 residues.

The V call is TRBV27, the J call TRBJ2-3; D remains ambiguous. There are 13 residues in the CDR3. V dropped 3 bases and J dropped 2 bases, with 6 bases sitting between them. The V gene's germline CDR1 is MNHEY and CDR2 SMNVEV (reference sequence). The CDR3 loop is CASSLRYTDTQYF. The CDR3 nucleotides are TGTGCCAGCAGTTTGAGATACACAGATACGCAGTATTTT.

The chain combines TRBV6-5 with TRBJ2-2, with a possible D match to TRBD2 (5 bases). Germline values: CDR1 MNHEY, CDR2 SVGAGI. V was shortened by 5 bases and J by 7 bases, with 11 bases between the two germline ends. The CDR3 covers 13 residues. CDR3 sequence: CASSEAGVGELFF. The DNA of the CDR3 is TGTGCCAGCAGTGAAGCCGGGGTCGGGGAGCTGTTTTTT.

This chain links TRBV19 with TRBJ1-2; D is undetermined. The germline gives CDR1 LNHDA, CDR2 SQIVND (reference sequence). The V end lost 8 bases, the J end lost 2 bases, and 6 bases lay between the germline ends. CDR3 size: 11 residues. The CDR3 nucleotides read TGTGCCAGTGAGCGGAACTATGGCTACACCTTC. This encodes CASERNYGYTF.

The chain joins TRBV7-9 to TRBJ1-4; tentatively, D is TRBD1 (6 bases). There are 16 residues in the CDR3. The V end lost 3 bases, the J end lost 4 bases, and 15 bases lay between the germline ends. Germline V gene lookup returns CDR1 SEHNR and CDR2 FQNEAQ (reference sequence). DNA for the CDR3: TGTGCCAGCAGCTTTGGTGTGGGGGCTAGTAATGAAAAACTGTTTTTT. Protein sequence: CASSFGVGASNEKLFF.

The chain couples TRBV5-4 to TRBJ1-3; possibly TRBD1 for D (5 bases). This CDR3 has 16 amino acids. Between the trimmed V and J ends, which lost 4 bases and 0 bases, there was a span of 14 bases. Germline V gene data show CDR1 as SGHNT and CDR2 as YYREEE (reference sequence). The CDR3 bases are TGTGCCAGCAGCCCGGATGTGGGGGGCTCTGGAAACACCATATATTTT. It specifies CASSPDVGGSGNTIYF.

The V call is TRBV11-3, the J call TRBJ1-1, with D unclear. V was clipped by 3 bases and J by 0 bases, with 5 bases between them. CDR1 and CDR2 from the germline V gene are SGHNT and YENEEA. There are 13 residues in the CDR3. The DNA for the CDR3 is TGTGCCAGCAGCTTCCAATTGAACACTGAAGCTTTCTTT. Amino acids: CASSFQLNTEAFF. The complete variable domain, with remaining parts taken from reference TRBV11-3 and TRBJ1-1, reads EAGVVQSPRYKIIEKKQPVAFWCNPISGHNTLYWYLQNLGQGPELLIRYENEEAVDDSQLPKDRFSAERLKGVDSTLKIQPAELGDSAVYLCASSFQLNTEAFFGQGTRLTVV.

V gene TRBV19 combines with J gene TRBJ2-7; 11 bases are a match to TRBD2. Germline CDR1 and CDR2: LNHDA and SQIVND (reference sequence). This CDR3 is built from 19 residues. Germline trimming cut 3 bases from V and 0 bases from J; bases unmatched to any gene: 13. The CDR3 DNA reads TGTGCCAGTAGTATCAGGGATGTACTAGCGGGAGCTAGCTCCTACGAGCAGTACTTC. This encodes CASSIRDVLAGASSYEQYF.

The chain is built from TRBV28 and TRBJ1-5; D might be TRBD1 (5 bases). Germline assignment: CDR1 MDHEN and CDR2 SYDVKM. The CDR3 consists of 15 residues. The V end lost 2 bases, the J end lost 10 bases, and 18 bases lay between the germline ends. The CDR3 spells CASSLPGTRLSPQHF. DNA for the CDR3: TGTGCCAGCAGTTTACCCGGGACTCGGCTTTCACCCCAGCATTTT.

The chain employs TRBV14 and TRBJ2-7; D call uncertain. The V gene lost 1 base and the J gene lost 1 base, with 14 bases spanning the gap. The CDR3 has 16 amino acids. Germline V gives CDR1 SGHDN, CDR2 FVKESK. The CDR3 sequence is CASSQASVRSSYEQYF. DNA for the CDR3: TGTGCCAGCAGCCAAGCGTCGGTTCGGTCATCCTACGAGCAGTACTTC.

Here the CDR3 DNA reads TGTGCCAGCAGCTTGCGGCTAGCGGGAAATGAGCAGTTCTTC. It yields the protein CASSLRLAGNEQFF. V usage is TRBV7-2 and J usage is TRBJ2-1; TRBD2 matches at 9 bases. Losses at the gene ends were 3 bases for V and 7 bases for J; bases not matched to a gene: 4. The CDR3 covers 14 residues. Germline lookup yields CDR1 SGHTA and CDR2 FQGNSA.

The rearrangement joins TRBV10-3 to TRBJ1-2; 7 bases align to TRBD1. The germline CDR1 and CDR2 sequences are ENHRY and SYGVKD. The CDR3 runs to 14 residues. After removal of 3 bases from V and 2 bases from J, the junction contained 3 bases not matched to a gene. CDR3 DNA sequence: TGTGCCATCAGTGACCAGGGGGGGAACTATGGCTACACCTTC. Translated, it gives CAISDQGGNYGYTF.

CDR3 in DNA: TGTGCCATCAGCAGGGGGGCTGAAGCTTTCTTT. Protein: CAISRGAEAFF. The rearrangement uses TRBV10-3 and TRBJ1-1; 7 bases line up with TRBD1. Losses at the gene ends were 6 bases for V and 6 bases for J; bases not matched to a gene: 1. Germline assignment: CDR1 ENHRY and CDR2 SYGVKD. This CDR3 contains 11 residues.

The rearrangement links TRBV7-9 to TRBJ1-4; perhaps TRBD1 as D (5 bases). The ends were cut back, 5 bases at V and 6 bases at J, with 16 bases in the middle. CDR1 and CDR2 (germline): SEHNR, FQNEAQ (reference sequence). The CDR3 has 15 residues. CDR3 bases: TGTGCCAGCAGCATACCGGGACCTAGGGATGAAAAACTGTTTTTT. Protein: CASSIPGPRDEKLFF.